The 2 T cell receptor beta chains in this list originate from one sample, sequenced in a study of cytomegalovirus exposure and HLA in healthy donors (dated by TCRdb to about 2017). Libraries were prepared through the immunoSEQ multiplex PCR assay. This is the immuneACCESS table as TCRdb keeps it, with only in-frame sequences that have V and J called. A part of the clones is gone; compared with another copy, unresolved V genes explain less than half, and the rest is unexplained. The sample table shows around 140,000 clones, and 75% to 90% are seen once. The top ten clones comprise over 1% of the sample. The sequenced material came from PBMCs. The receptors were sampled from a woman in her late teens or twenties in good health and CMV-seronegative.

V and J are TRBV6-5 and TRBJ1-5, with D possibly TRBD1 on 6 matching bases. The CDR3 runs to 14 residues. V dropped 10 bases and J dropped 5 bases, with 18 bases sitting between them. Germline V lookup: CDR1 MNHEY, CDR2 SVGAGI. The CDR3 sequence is CATRQGTRDQPQHF. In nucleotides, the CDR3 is TGTGCCACCCGGCAGGGGACTAGGGATCAGCCCCAGCATTTT.

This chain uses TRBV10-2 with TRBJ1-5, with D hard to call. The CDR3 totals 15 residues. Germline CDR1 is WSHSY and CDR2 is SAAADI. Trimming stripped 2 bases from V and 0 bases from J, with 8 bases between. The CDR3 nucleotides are TGCGCCAGCAGTGAGATTCCAGTTAGCAATCAGCCCCAGCATTTT. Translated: CASSEIPVSNQPQHF.